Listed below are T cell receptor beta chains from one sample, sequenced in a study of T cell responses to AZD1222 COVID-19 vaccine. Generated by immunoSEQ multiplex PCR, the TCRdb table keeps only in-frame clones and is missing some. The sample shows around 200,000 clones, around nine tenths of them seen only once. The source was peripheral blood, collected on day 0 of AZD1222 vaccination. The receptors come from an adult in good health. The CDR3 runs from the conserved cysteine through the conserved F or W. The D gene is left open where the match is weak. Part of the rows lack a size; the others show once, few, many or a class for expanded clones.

DNA: TGTGCCAGCAGTTGGGACGGAACCGCCTCTAGCAATCAGCCCCAGCATTTT
CDR3: CASSWDGTASSNQPQHF
size: few
length: 17
D: NA
V: TRBV2
J: TRBJ1-5

DNA: TGTGCCAGCAGCTCCCAGCCGAACACCGGGGAGCTGTTTTTT
CDR3: CASSSQPNTGELFF
size: NA
length: 14
D: NA
V: TRBV7-8
J: TRBJ2-2

DNA: TGCAGCGCCGCGGGGCGCGGGGGGCTGCCAGATACGCAGTATTTT
CDR3: CSAAGRGGLPDTQYF
size: NA
length: 15
D: TRBD2
V: TRBV29-1
J: TRBJ2-3

DNA: TGTGCCAGCAGCGTAGCAGGGGCTGGGGCCAACGTCCTGACTTTC
CDR3: CASSVAGAGANVLTF
size: NA
length: 15
D: NA
V: TRBV9
J: TRBJ2-6

DNA: TGTGCCAGCAGTAGCCGGGACAGGGCCACCGGGGAGCTGTTTTTT
CDR3: CASSSRDRATGELFF
size: NA
length: 15
D: TRBD1
V: TRBV6-5
J: TRBJ2-2

DNA: TGTGCCAGCAGAAAGGGACTATTGAACACTGAAGCTTTCTTT
CDR3: CASRKGLLNTEAFF
size: NA
length: 14
D: NA
V: TRBV4-2
J: TRBJ1-1

DNA: TGTGCCAGCAGCTTATTGACTGGAAACACCATATATTTT
CDR3: CASSLLTGNTIYF
size: few
length: 13
D: NA
V: TRBV11-2
J: TRBJ1-3

DNA: TGTGCCAGCAGTTTGGGGACTAGCGAAATTTTGGACACCGGGGAGCTGTTTTTT
CDR3: CASSLGTSEILDTGELFF
size: NA
length: 18
D: TRBD2
V: TRBV28
J: TRBJ2-2

DNA: TGTGCCAGCAGCCTTCGACAGGGTTTAGACGAGCAGTACTTC
CDR3: CASSLRQGLDEQYF
size: NA
length: 14
D: TRBD1
V: TRBV27
J: TRBJ2-7

DNA: TGTGCCAGCAGCCAAGATGGGCCCCTAGGGGCAACTAATGAAAAACTGTTTTTT
CDR3: CASSQDGPLGATNEKLFF
size: NA
length: 18
D: NA
V: TRBV4-2
J: TRBJ1-4

DNA: TGTGCCAGCAGTTTTTCCGCTAATCAGCCCCAGCATTTT
CDR3: CASSFSANQPQHF
size: NA
length: 13
D: NA
V: TRBV12-3/TRBV12-4
J: TRBJ1-5

DNA: TGTGCCAGCAGCCTACCCGCGGGGGTAGGGGTCGGGGAGCAGTACTTC
CDR3: CASSLPAGVGVGEQYF
size: NA
length: 16
D: TRBD2
V: TRBV4-2
J: TRBJ2-7

DNA: TGTGCCAGCAGTTTCCGGGGGGGCCTGGAGACCCAGTACTTC
CDR3: CASSFRGGLETQYF
size: NA
length: 14
D: TRBD2
V: TRBV2
J: TRBJ2-5

DNA: TGTGCCAGCAGTACGTCCCCCGGGGAGCTGTTTTTT
CDR3: CASSTSPGELFF
size: NA
length: 12
D: NA
V: TRBV27
J: TRBJ2-2